A selection of T cell receptor beta chains follows, all from one sample in a study of blood T cells in healthy people across ages. Via MiXCR, TCRdb re-called the 5' RACE reads, giving one row per CDR3 protein. The sample includes roughly 500,000 distinct CDR3 sequences, around 24% of them seen just once. The same specimen was also included in a second study, on T cells of mothers and their children.

Material: blood. The receptor source for this set is a boy aged 10-17 years in good health. CDR3s include the opening cysteine and the closing phenylalanine or tryptophan. Fields, in order: clone size, J gene, D gene, V gene, CDR3 DNA, CDR3 protein. D genes are given only for firm matches. The size of a clone is reported for some rows only, either as once, few or many, or as a class for expanded clones.

few,TRBJ2-7,.,TRBV20-1,TGCAGTGCTACACAGGCGGGTCCCTCCTACGAGCAGTACTTC,CSATQAGPSYEQYF
.,TRBJ2-3,.,TRBV6-6,TGTGCCAGCAGTTACTTGCGCACAGATACGCAGTATTTT,CASSYLRTDTQYF
.,TRBJ2-1,.,TRBV7-9,TGTGCCAGCAGCGTATCTAGTATGAATGAGCAGTTCTTC,CASSVSSMNEQFF
.,TRBJ2-3,TRBD2,TRBV4-2,TGTGCCAGCAGCCAAGATCTAGCGGGAGGCGCAGATACGCAGTATTTT,CASSQDLAGGADTQYF
.,TRBJ2-6,.,TRBV14,TGTGCCAGCAGTAACAGGGCTGGGGCCAACGTCCTGACTTTC,CASSNRAGANVLTF
few,TRBJ2-7,.,TRBV19,TGTGCCAGTAGTTGGACGGGGGCCTACGAGCAGTACTTC,CASSWTGAYEQYF
few,TRBJ2-1,TRBD2,TRBV12-3/TRBV12-4,TGTGCCAGCAGTTCCGATAGCGGGATGTTCTACAATGAGCAGTTCTTC,CASSSDSGMFYNEQFF
.,TRBJ2-3,TRBD2,TRBV9,TGTGCCAGCAGCGTAGATCTAGCGGGGGGTCTTACTAGCACAGATACGCAGTATTTT,CASSVDLAGGLTSTDTQYF
.,TRBJ2-5,.,TRBV4-3,TGCGCCAGCAGCCAAGTCCGGGGGGCCGAAGAGACCCAGTACTTC,CASSQVRGAEETQYF
.,TRBJ1-6,.,TRBV18,TGTGCCAGCTCACCACCGGCCGCTCCCCTCCACTTT,CASSPPAAPLHF
.,TRBJ1-1,.,TRBV7-9,TGTGCCAGCAGCCTAATGGTTGGGGGTTCCGAAGCTTTCTTT,CASSLMVGGSEAFF
few,TRBJ2-5,.,TRBV7-9,TGTGCCAGCAGCGTAAAAGTCACAGACCAAGAGACCCAGTACTTC,CASSVKVTDQETQYF
.,TRBJ1-1,.,TRBV9,TGTGCCAGCAGCCCTTGGGGGGGAACTGAAGCTTTCTTT,CASSPWGGTEAFF
.,TRBJ2-7,TRBD2,TRBV4-2,TGTGCCAGCAGCCCCCCGCCCACAGGACTAGTAAGGTACGAGCAGTACTTC,CASSPPPTGLVRYEQYF
.,TRBJ2-7,TRBD2,TRBV7-8,TGTGCCAGCAGCTTAGCTTGGTCGGGAGGAGCCTACGAGCAGTACTTC,CASSLAWSGGAYEQYF
.,TRBJ2-1,TRBD2,TRBV4-2,TGTGCCAGCAGCCAAGATTATCGGCCTAGCGGGAGCCTGGGGCCAAAATACAATGAGCAGTTCTTC,CASSQDYRPSGSLGPKYNEQFF
.,TRBJ2-7,.,TRBV11-1,TGTGCCAGCAGCTTAGCGGGTCGGAGCTCCTACGAGCAGTACTTC,CASSLAGRSSYEQYF
few,TRBJ1-2,.,TRBV4-3,TGCGCCAGCAGCCAAGACCCCCATGTGATCGCAACAGGATCGAATGGCTACACCTTC,CASSQDPHVIATGSNGYTF
.,TRBJ2-5,.,TRBV30,TGTGCCTGGGCAGGGGCTGAGACCCAGTACTTC,CAWAGAETQYF
.,TRBJ2-1,TRBD2,TRBV6-1,TGTGCCAGCAGCGAAGGACTAGCGGGGGGGCTAAATGAGCAGTTCTTC,CASSEGLAGGLNEQFF
.,TRBJ2-7,.,TRBV12-3/TRBV12-4,TGTGCCAGCAGTTCAAACACAGGGATAACGGGATCTACCTACGAGCAGTACTTC,CASSSNTGITGSTYEQYF
.,TRBJ2-1,TRBD1,TRBV11-2,TGTGCCAGCAGCCCCCGGGACAGGAGCTCCTACAATGAGCAGTTCTTC,CASSPRDRSSYNEQFF
.,TRBJ2-3,TRBD2,TRBV20-1,TGCAGTGCTAGAGCTTACGAACTAGCGGGAGGAATGGGGACGCAGTATTTT,CSARAYELAGGMGTQYF
few,TRBJ2-3,TRBD2,TRBV28,TGTGCCACCAAGACTAGCGGGAGCCCAGATACGCAGTATTTT,CATKTSGSPDTQYF
few,TRBJ2-7,.,TRBV21-1,TGTGCCAGCAAACCGGGACAGGGGTCTTTCCCCGCCTACGAGCAGTACTTC,CASKPGQGSFPAYEQYF
.,TRBJ1-4,.,TRBV5-1,TGCGCCAGCAGCCTCGACAGAGGCGATGAAAAACTGCTTTTT,CASSLDRGDEKLLF
many,TRBJ1-4,.,TRBV3-1,TGTGCCAGCAGCCAAGGAGGATTGGGCGAAAAACTGTTTTTT,CASSQGGLGEKLFF
.,TRBJ2-3,TRBD2,TRBV7-6,TGTGCCAGCAGCTTGTCACTAGCGGGCACAGATACGCAGTATTTT,CASSLSLAGTDTQYF
few,TRBJ2-4,TRBD2,TRBV7-2,TGTGCCAGCAGCCCCTCTTTACTAGCGGGGAGTTATCCAGCCAAAAACATTCAGTACTTC,CASSPSLLAGSYPAKNIQYF
few,TRBJ1-5,.,TRBV4-1,TGCGCCAGCAGCCAAGTTATTGGGGCAAATCAGCCCCAGCATTTT,CASSQVIGANQPQHF
few,TRBJ2-1,TRBD2,TRBV5-6,TGTGCCAGCAGCTGGACTAGCGGGGGGCGGGAGCAGTTCTTC,CASSWTSGGREQFF
.,TRBJ1-2,.,TRBV28,TGTGCCAGCAGTTTAGATCCCAGAGAAGGCTACACCTTC,CASSLDPREGYTF
.,TRBJ2-7,.,TRBV4-3,TGCGCCAGCAGCCAAGGGGTTAGCGCGGCAACAATCTCCTACGAGCAGTACTTC,CASSQGVSAATISYEQYF